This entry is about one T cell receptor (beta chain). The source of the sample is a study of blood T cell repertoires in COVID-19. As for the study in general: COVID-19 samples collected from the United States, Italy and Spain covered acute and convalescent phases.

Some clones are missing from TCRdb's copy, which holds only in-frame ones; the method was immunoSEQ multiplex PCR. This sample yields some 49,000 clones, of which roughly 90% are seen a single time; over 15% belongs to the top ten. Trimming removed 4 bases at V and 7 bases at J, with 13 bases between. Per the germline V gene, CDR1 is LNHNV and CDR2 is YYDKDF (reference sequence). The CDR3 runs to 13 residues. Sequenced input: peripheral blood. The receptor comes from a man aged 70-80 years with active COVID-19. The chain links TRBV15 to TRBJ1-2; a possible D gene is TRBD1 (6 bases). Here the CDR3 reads CATSKGENLGYTF. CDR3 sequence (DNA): TGTGCCACCAGCAAGGGGGAGAACCTTGGCTACACCTTC.